The present T cell receptor beta chain was sequenced within a study of blood T cell repertoires in COVID-19. About the research overall: The samples span acute and convalescent COVID-19 from the United States, Italy and Spain. PBMCs, B-cell-depleted T cells, or T cells were the source of the cDNA or gDNA that made up the material.

Authors' data handling: Amplification of reference gene primers was used by the study to estimate nucleated cell counts. The repertoire was sequenced with immunoSEQ multiplex PCR; TCRdb's copy has only in-frame clones and lacks some. That table gives V, J and clone size, and the DNA gave D and trimming. The data show about 70,000 clones, about 86% seen once. CDR1 SGHVS and CDR2 FNYEAQ come from the germline V gene. The CDR3 totals 15 residues. Trimming pared 5 bases from V and 5 bases from J, leaving 16 bases between. This clone has a single count. The sequence derives from a man in his 70s with active COVID-19. Source material: peripheral blood. The chain has TRBV7-6 and TRBJ1-5, with a tentative D call TRBD1 (6 bases). The CDR3 nucleotides are TGTGCCAGCAGCCTAACAGGGACCAGGGATCAGCCCCAGCATTTT. This gives the protein CASSLTGTRDQPQHF.